This passage covers 18 T cell receptor beta chains from one sample sequenced in a study of cytomegalovirus exposure and HLA in healthy donors. Primers for the PCR totalled 60 Vbeta and 13 Jbeta. The table came from immunoSEQ multiplex PCR; TCRdb's copy has only in-frame clones and leaves some out. The repertoire consists of roughly 180,000 clones, with around 80% occurring once and the leading ten covering approximately 1.3%. The sample comprised PBMCs. These receptors were obtained from a girl between 10 and 17 years old in good health and CMV-seropositive.

This clone has a single count. The V and J genes are TRBV5-1 and TRBJ1-1, with TRBD1 identical over 8 bases. Germline V gives CDR1 SGHRS, CDR2 YFSETQ. Trimming removed 3 bases from V and 0 bases from J; junction bases left unmatched: 4. This CDR3 has 15 residues. The CDR3 DNA reads TGCGCCAGCAGCTCGGGACAGGTTGTGAACACTGAAGCTTTCTTT. It codes for CASSSGQVVNTEAFF.

The chain is built from TRBV29-1 and TRBJ2-7; no reliable D call. Germline lookup yields CDR1 SQVTM and CDR2 ANQGSEA. Trimming removed 1 base from V and 2 bases from J, with 9 bases in between. There are 13 residues in the CDR3. CDR3 sequence: CSVEGQATYEQYF. For the CDR3, the DNA is TGCAGCGTTGAAGGTCAGGCCACCTACGAGCAGTACTTC.

This sequence joins TRBV11-2 and TRBJ1-1; TRBD1 might be the D (6 bases). V gave up 5 bases and J gave up 3 bases, with 13 bases separating them. The CDR3 length is 14 residues. Per the germline V gene, CDR1 is SGHAT and CDR2 is FQNNGV. This chain's CDR3 is CASSRTRQDTEAFF. The CDR3 DNA is TGTGCCAGCAGCCGCACCCGACAGGACACTGAAGCTTTCTTT.

Comments on this clone: This likely comes from a read error, as the CDR3 has no conserved phenylalanine or tryptophan at its end. The chain couples TRBV19 to TRBJ1-2, with 8 bases aligning to TRBD1. Per germline, CDR1 LNHDA and CDR2 SQIVND (reference sequence). This CDR3 has 15 amino acids. The trim removed 1 base at V and 8 bases at J, leaving 9 bases unmatched. CDR3 nucleotide sequence: TGTGCCAGTAGTATAGTTAATGGACAGGGAAGAGGCTACACCCTC. It is translated as CASSIVNGQGRGYTL.

The genes are TRBV5-1 and TRBJ1-1, with D hard to call. This CDR3 has 14 residues. V gave up 5 bases and J gave up 1 base, with 12 bases separating them. Germline V gene data show CDR1 as SGHRS and CDR2 as YFSETQ. The CDR3 loop is CASSGGHPNTEAFF. The CDR3 DNA is TGCGCCAGCAGTGGAGGTCATCCGAACACTGAAGCTTTCTTT.

The CDR3 bases are TGTGCCAGCAGCAAAGTCCCACGCCGCAGGGGGCCGGACACCGGGGAGCTGTTTTTT. It encodes CASSKVPRRRGPDTGELFF. J is TRBJ2-2 and V is TRBV21-1; TRBD1, the D gene given by the table, was not confirmed from the DNA. TRBV21-1 corresponds to a pseudogene. The CDR3 loop spans 19 amino acids.

The chain couples TRBV30 to TRBJ2-1, with D possibly being TRBD2 (7 bases). This CDR3 contains 14 residues. The V and J ends lost 7 bases and 8 bases respectively, with 21 bases between them. Germline CDR1 is GTSNPN and CDR2 is SVGIG (reference sequence). The CDR3 sequence is CAFCPGGARDEQFF. CDR3 nucleotide sequence: TGTGCCTTCTGCCCGGGGGGCGCGAGGGATGAGCAGTTCTTC.

This chain connects TRBV5-1 to TRBJ2-3; 8 nucleotides match TRBD2. With V trimmed by 4 bases and J by 3 bases, 10 bases remained unmatched. This CDR3 contains 16 residues. Germline lookup yields CDR1 SGHRS and CDR2 YFSETQ. This CDR3 reads CASSGGLARRTDTQYF. The CDR3 coding sequence is TGCGCCAGCAGCGGAGGACTAGCAAGGAGGACAGATACGCAGTATTTT. The full variable domain, completed using reference TRBV5-1 and TRBJ2-3, is KAGVTQTPRYLIKTRGQQVTLSCSPISGHRSVSWYQQTPGQGLQFLFEYFSETQRNKGNFPGRFSGRQFSNSRSEMNVSTLELGDSALYLCASSGGLARRTDTQYFGPGTRLTVL.

The J gene is TRBJ2-3, the V gene TRBV5-8, with 9 bases aligning to TRBD2. The CDR3 extends over 15 amino acids. V was pared by 5 bases and J by 6 bases, with 10 bases of the junction left unmatched. CDR1 SGHTS and CDR2 YDEGEE come from the germline V gene. CDR3 sequence (DNA): TGTGCCAGCAGGAGGACTAGCGTAAACTTCGATACGCAGTATTTT. Residues: CASRRTSVNFDTQYF.

V and J are TRBV19 and TRBJ2-3, with 7 bases lining up with TRBD1. The CDR3 has 17 residues. The J segment lost 2 bases and the V segment lost 5 bases, leaving 13 bases of the junction unmatched. Germline loops: CDR1 LNHDA, CDR2 SQIVND (reference sequence). The CDR3 nucleotides read TGTGCCAGTAGTCGAGCCGGGACAGAACTCATCACAGATACGCAGTATTTT. As protein: CASSRAGTELITDTQYF.

V gene TRBV28 combines with J gene TRBJ1-1; D uncertain. The CDR3 is 14 residues long. Germline lookup yields CDR1 MDHEN and CDR2 SYDVKM. V was clipped by 8 bases and J by 1 base, with 14 bases between them. The CDR3: CASGQGRRNTEAFF. The DNA of the CDR3 is TGTGCCAGCGGGCAAGGGAGGCGGAACACTGAAGCTTTCTTT. Using reference TRBV28 and TRBJ1-1 for the parts outside the CDR3, the full variable domain is DVKVTQSSRYLVKRTGEKVFLECVQDMDHENMFWYRQDPGLGLRLIYFSYDVKMKEKGDIPEGYSVSREKKERFSLILESASTNQTSMYLCASGQGRRNTEAFFGQGTRLTVV.

V gene TRBV18 combines with J gene TRBJ1-1; a weak D match, TRBD1 (6 bases). V lost 4 bases to trimming and J lost 0 bases, with 18 bases between them. CDR1 KGHSH and CDR2 LQKENI come from the germline V gene. The CDR3 extends over 17 amino acids. Here the CDR3 DNA reads TGTGCCAGCTCACTCAATTCGGACAGCTCTGTGAACACTGAAGCTTTCTTT. Translation: CASSLNSDSSVNTEAFF.

V gene TRBV2 combines with J gene TRBJ2-7, with a tentative D call TRBD1 (6 bases). This CDR3 is built from 14 residues. CDR1 SNHLY and CDR2 FYNNEI come from the germline V gene. The ends were cut back, 7 bases at V and 1 base at J, with 14 bases in the middle. The CDR3 spells CASTETGPSYEQYF. The CDR3 nucleotides are TGTGCCAGCACTGAGACAGGCCCTTCCTACGAGCAGTACTTC.

This rearrangement joins TRBV27 to TRBJ1-3; D call uncertain. The CDR3 totals 13 residues. Germline V lookup: CDR1 MNHEY, CDR2 SMNVEV (reference sequence). Trimming shortened V by 5 bases and J by 0 bases, and 5 bases separated the two germline ends. CDR3 sequence: CASSLFSGNTIYF. The CDR3, as DNA: TGTGCCAGCAGTCTGTTCTCTGGAAACACCATATATTTT.

This rearrangement joins TRBV5-1 to TRBJ1-1; a possible D gene is TRBD1 (6 bases). The CDR3 contains 14 residues. Germline V gene data show CDR1 as SGHRS and CDR2 as YFSETQ. V gave up 4 bases and J gave up 0 bases, with 10 bases separating them. The CDR3 is CASSPGTLNTEAFF. The CDR3 region has the DNA TGCGCCAGCAGCCCCGGGACATTGAACACTGAAGCTTTCTTT.

The rearrangement uses TRBV27 and TRBJ1-1; D perhaps matches TRBD1 (5 bases). Germline CDR1 and CDR2: MNHEY and SMNVEV (reference sequence). With 5 bases removed from V and 0 bases from J, the gap between germline ends came to 7 bases. The CDR3 totals 13 residues. CDR3 amino acids: CASSEDMNTEAFF. In nucleotides, the CDR3 is TGTGCCAGCAGTGAGGACATGAACACTGAAGCTTTCTTT.

This clone has just one count. Other nucleotide sequences from this sample produce the same CDR3. V is TRBV5-1 and J is TRBJ2-3, with 12 bases lining up with TRBD2. With 3 bases clipped from V and 6 bases from J, the junction kept 2 bases outside the gene matches. The CDR3 has 14 residues. Germline lookup yields CDR1 SGHRS and CDR2 YFSETQ. CDR3 in DNA: TGCGCCAGCAGCTCCGGGACTAGCGGGGATACGCAGTATTTT. Protein sequence: CASSSGTSGDTQYF.

The V call is TRBV2, the J call TRBJ2-5; maybe TRBD2 (5 bases). CDR1 and CDR2 (germline): SNHLY, FYNNEI. Trimming removed 3 bases from V and 0 bases from J, with 11 bases in between. The CDR3 runs 15 residues. The DNA for the CDR3 is TGTGCCAGCAGTGATACTAGGGAGTACCAAGAGACCCAGTACTTC. Translation: CASSDTREYQETQYF.